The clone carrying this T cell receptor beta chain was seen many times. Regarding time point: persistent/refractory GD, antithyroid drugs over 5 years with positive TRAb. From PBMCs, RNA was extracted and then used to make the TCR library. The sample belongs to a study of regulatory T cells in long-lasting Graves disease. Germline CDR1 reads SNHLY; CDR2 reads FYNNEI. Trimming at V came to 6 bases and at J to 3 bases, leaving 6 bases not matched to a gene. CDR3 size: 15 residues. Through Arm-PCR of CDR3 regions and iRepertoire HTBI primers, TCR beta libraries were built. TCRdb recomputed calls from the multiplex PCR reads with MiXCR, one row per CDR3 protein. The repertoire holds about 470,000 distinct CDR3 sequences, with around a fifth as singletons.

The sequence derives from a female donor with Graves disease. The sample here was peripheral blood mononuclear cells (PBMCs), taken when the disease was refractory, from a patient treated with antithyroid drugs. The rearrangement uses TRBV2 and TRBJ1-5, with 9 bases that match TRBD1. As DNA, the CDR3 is TGTGCCAGCAGGGCACAGGGGGCGAACAATCAGCCCCAGCATTTT. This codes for CASRAQGANNQPQHF.